This T cell receptor beta chain was sequenced during a study of T cell responses to AZD1222 COVID-19 vaccine. Regarding this clone: What it binds is unknown.

Using immunoSEQ multiplex PCR, the repertoire was profiled, and TCRdb retains in-frame clones only, with some absent. The sample holds 95,000 to 100,000 clones; 90% are singletons and the top ten take under 1.5%. CDR3 length: 14 amino acids. Trimming pared 3 bases from V and 0 bases from J, leaving 6 bases between. Germline V gene lookup returns CDR1 SGHTA and CDR2 FQGNSA. Study outcomes and limitations: A rise in Spike-specific TCR breadth and depth followed two AZD1222 doses. A mostly white British donor set with more females was recruited, and clonal diversity was possibly underestimated.

The clonotype originates from an adult in good health. The chain joins TRBV7-2 to TRBJ1-5; D gene ambiguous. The specimen comprised peripheral blood, sampled on day 0 of AZD1222 vaccination. CDR3 bases: TGTGCCAGCAGCTTCCCCTATAGCAATCAGCCCCAGCATTTT. Encoded protein: CASSFPYSNQPQHF. The full variable domain, completed using reference TRBV7-2 and TRBJ1-5, is GAGVSQSPSNKVTEKGKDVELRCDPISGHTALYWYRQSLGQGLEFLIYFQGNSAPDKSGLPSDRFSAERTGGSVSTLTIQRTQQEDSAVYLCASSFPYSNQPQHFGDGTRLSIL.